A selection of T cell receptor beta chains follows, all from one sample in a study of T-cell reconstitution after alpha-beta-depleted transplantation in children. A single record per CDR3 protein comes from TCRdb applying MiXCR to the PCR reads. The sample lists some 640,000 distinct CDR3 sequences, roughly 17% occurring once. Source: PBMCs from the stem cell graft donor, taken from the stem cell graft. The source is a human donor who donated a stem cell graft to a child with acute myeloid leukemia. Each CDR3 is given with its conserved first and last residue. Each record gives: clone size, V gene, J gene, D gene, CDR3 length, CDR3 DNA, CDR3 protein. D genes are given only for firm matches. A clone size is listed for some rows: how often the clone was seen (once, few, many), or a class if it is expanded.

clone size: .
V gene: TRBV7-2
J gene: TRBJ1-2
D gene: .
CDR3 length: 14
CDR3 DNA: TGCGCCAGCAGCTTCCCCGGGTTTCTTAGAGACTACACCTTC
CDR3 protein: CASSFPGFLRDYTF

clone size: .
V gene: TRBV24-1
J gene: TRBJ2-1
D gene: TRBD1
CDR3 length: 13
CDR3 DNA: TGTGCCACCAGAGACAGGGGGGCCCATGAGCAGTTCTTC
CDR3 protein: CATRDRGAHEQFF

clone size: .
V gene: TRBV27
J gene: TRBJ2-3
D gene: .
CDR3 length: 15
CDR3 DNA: TGTGCCAGCAGTTACGGGACTCCAAAAGCAGATACGCAGTATTTT
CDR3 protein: CASSYGTPKADTQYF

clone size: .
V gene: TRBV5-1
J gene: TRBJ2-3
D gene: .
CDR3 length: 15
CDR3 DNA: TGCGCCAGCAGCTTGACAGCGTCGGCCGGAGATACGCAGTATTTT
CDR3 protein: CASSLTASAGDTQYF

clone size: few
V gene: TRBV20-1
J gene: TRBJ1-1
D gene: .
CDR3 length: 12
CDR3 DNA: TGCAGTGCTCAACAGGATGACACTGAAGCTTTCTTT
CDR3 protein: CSAQQDDTEAFF

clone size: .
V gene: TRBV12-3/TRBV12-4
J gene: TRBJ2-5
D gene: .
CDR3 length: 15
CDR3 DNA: TGTGCCACCCACCGGGGTGACCCCCTCCAAGAGACCCAGTACTTC
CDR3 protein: CATHRGDPLQETQYF

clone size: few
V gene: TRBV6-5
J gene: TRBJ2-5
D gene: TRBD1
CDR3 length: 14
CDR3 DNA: TGTGCCAGCAGTTATGGTCAGGGGGAAGAGACCCAGTACTTC
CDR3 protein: CASSYGQGEETQYF

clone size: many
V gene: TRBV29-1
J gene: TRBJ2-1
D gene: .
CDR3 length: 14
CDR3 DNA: TGCAGCGTTGTTTCCCGGGGGGCATACAATGAGCAGTTCTTC
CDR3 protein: CSVVSRGAYNEQFF

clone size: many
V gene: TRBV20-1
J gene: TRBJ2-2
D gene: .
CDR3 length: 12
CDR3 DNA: TGCAGTGCTCGTTCAGGGTCCGGGGAGCTGTTTTTT
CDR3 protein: CSARSGSGELFF

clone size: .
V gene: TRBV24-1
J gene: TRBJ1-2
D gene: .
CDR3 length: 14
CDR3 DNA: TGTGCCACCAGTGATCCGGGGGGCGACTATGGCTACACCTTC
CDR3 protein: CATSDPGGDYGYTF

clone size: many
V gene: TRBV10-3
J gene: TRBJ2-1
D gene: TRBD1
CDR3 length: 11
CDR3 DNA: TGTGCCATCGGACAGGGGACTGAGCAGTTCTTC
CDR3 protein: CAIGQGTEQFF

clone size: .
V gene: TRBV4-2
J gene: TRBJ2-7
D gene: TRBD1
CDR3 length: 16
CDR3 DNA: TGTGCCAGCAGCCCCGTTTTCTTCCAGGGGGCCTACGAGCAGTACTTC
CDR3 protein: CASSPVFFQGAYEQYF

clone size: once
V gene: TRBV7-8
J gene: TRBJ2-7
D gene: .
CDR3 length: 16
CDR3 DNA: TGTGCCAGCAGCTTCGACCGGGACCCAATCCCCTACGAGCAGTACTTC
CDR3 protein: CASSFDRDPIPYEQYF

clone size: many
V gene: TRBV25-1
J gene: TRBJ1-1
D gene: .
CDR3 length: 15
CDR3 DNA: TGTGCCAGCAGCCCAGCTTTGGTCAGGCGCACTGAAGCTTTCTTT
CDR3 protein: CASSPALVRRTEAFF

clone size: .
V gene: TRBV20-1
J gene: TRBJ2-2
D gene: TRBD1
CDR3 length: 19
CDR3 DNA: TGCTGTGCTAGAAAAATCACTTACGCCGGGACAGCGAACACCGGGGAGCTGTTTTTT
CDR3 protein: CCARKITYAGTANTGELFF

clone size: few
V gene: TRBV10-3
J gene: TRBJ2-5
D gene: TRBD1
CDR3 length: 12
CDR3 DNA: TGTGCCATCGGACGGACAGGGCGGACCCAGTACTTC
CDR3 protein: CAIGRTGRTQYF

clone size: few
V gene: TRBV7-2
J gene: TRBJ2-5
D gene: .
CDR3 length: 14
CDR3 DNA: TGTGCCAGCAGCCTCCATGGGGCTCAAGAGACCCAGTACTTC
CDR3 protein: CASSLHGAQETQYF

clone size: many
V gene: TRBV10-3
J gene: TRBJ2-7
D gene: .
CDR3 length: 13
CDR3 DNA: TGTGCCATCAGTGCGGTGGGGAACTACGAGCAGTACTTC
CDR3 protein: CAISAVGNYEQYF